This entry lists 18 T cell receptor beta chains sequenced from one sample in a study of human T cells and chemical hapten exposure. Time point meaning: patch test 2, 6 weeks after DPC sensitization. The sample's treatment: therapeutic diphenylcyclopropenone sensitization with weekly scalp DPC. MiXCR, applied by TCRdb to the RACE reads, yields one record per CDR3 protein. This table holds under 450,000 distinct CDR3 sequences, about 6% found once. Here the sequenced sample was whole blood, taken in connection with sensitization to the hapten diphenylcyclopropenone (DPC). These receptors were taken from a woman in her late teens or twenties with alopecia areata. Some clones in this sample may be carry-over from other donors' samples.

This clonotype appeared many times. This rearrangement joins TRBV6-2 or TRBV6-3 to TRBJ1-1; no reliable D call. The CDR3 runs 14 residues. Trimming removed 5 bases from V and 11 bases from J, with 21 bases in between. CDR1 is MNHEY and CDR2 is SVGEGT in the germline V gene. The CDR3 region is CASSVTAAGSGAFF. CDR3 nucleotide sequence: TGTGCCAGCAGTGTTACCGCCGCCGGGTCCGGGGCTTTCTTT.

This chain's CDR3 is CASSYGAGGNNEQFF. The CDR3 region has the DNA TGTGCCAGCAGTTACGGAGCGGGGGGGAACAATGAGCAGTTCTTC. This chain links TRBV6-5 with TRBJ2-1; 10 nucleotides agree with TRBD2. This CDR3 comprises 15 residues. Trimming cost V 2 bases and J 5 bases; bases outside gene matches: 3. Germline loops: CDR1 MNHEY, CDR2 SVGAGI.

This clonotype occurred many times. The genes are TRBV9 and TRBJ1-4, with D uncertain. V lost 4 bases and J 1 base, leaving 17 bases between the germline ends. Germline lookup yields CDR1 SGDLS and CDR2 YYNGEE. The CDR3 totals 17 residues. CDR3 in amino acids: CASSPAGATLTNEKLFF. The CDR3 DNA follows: TGTGCCAGCAGCCCGGCGGGTGCGACGCTAACTAATGAAAAACTGTTTTTT.

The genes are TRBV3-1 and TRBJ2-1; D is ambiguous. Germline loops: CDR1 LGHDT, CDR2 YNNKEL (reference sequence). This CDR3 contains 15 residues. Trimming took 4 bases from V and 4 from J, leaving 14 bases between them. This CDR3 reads CASSRVGVTYNEQFF. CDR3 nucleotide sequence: TGTGCCAGCAGCCGGGTCGGAGTTACTTACAATGAGCAGTTCTTC.

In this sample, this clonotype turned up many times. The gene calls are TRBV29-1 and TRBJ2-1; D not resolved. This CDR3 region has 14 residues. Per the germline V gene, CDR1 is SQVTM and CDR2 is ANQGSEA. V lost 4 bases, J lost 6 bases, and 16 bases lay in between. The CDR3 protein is CSVAHLGIGNEQFF. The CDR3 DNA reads TGCAGCGTTGCTCATCTGGGGATTGGCAATGAGCAGTTCTTC.

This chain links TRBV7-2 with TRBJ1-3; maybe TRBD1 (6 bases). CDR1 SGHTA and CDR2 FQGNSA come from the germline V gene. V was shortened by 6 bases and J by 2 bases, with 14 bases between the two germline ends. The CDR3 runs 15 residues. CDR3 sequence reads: CASRVRGATGNTIYF. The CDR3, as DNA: TGTGCCAGCAGGGTCAGGGGTGCAACTGGAAACACCATATATTTT.

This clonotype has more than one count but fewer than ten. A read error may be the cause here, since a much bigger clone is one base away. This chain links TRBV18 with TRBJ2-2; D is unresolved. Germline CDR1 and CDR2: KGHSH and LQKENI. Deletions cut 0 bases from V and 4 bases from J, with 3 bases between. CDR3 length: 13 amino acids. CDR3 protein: CASSPPITGELFF. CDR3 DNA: TGTGCCAGCTCACCACCGATCACCGGGGAGCTGTTTTTT.

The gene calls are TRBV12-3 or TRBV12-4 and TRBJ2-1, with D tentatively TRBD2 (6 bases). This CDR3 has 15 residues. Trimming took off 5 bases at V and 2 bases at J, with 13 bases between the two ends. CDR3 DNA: TGTGCCAGCAGTCCCGTCGAGCGGGCCTACAATGAGCAGTTCTTC. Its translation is CASSPVERAYNEQFF.

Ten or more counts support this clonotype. The CDR3: CASSSGLRSSYEQYF. DNA for the CDR3: TGTGCCAGCAGCTCGGGACTCCGGAGCTCCTACGAGCAGTACTTC. The chain carries TRBV7-9 and TRBJ2-7, with D possibly being TRBD2 (6 bases). The CDR3 loop spans 15 amino acids. V shed 4 bases and J shed 0 bases, with 13 bases lying between them. Germline assignment: CDR1 SEHNR and CDR2 FQNEAQ (reference sequence).

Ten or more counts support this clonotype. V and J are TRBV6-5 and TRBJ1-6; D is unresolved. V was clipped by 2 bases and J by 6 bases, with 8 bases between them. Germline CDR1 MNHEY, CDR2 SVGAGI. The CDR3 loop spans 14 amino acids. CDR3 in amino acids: CASSYGDSNSPLHF. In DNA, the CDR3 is TGTGCCAGCAGTTACGGCGACTCTAATTCACCCCTCCACTTT.

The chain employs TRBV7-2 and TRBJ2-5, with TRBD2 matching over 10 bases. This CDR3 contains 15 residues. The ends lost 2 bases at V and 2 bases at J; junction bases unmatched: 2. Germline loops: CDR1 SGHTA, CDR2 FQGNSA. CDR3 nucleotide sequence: TGTGCCAGCAGCTTATTTAGCGGGGGGCAAGAGACCCAGTACTTC. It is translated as CASSLFSGGQETQYF.

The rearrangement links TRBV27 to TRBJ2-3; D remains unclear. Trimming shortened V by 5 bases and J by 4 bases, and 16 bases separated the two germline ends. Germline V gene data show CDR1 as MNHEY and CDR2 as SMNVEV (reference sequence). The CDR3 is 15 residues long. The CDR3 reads CASSQDPRDSDTQYF. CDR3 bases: TGTGCCAGCAGTCAAGACCCGCGAGACTCAGATACGCAGTATTTT.

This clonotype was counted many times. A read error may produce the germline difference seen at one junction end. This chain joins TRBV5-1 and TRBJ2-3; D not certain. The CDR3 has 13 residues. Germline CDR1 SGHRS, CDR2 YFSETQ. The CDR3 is CASSFPSTDTQYF. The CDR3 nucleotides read TGTGCCAGCAGTTTTCCTAGCACAGATACGCAGTATTTT.

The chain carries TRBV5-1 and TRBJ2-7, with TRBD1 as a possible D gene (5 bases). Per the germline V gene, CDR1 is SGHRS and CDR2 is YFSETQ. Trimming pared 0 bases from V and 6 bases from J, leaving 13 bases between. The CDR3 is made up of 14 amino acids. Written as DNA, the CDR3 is TGCGCCAGCAGCTTGGACAGGAGTTCTAGCGAGCAGTACTTC. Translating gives CASSLDRSSSEQYF.

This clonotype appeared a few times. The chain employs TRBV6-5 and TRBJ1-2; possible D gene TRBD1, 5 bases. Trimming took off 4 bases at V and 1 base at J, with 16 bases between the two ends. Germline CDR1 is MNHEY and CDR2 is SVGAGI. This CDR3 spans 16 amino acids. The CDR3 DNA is TGTGCCAGCAGTTCTTCCGGGGCCGGGGTTAACTATGGCTACACCTTC. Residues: CASSSSGAGVNYGYTF.

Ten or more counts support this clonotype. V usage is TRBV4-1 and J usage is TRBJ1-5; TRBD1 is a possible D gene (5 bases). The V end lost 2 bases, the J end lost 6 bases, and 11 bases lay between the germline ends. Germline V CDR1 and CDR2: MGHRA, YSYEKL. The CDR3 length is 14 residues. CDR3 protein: CASSQRSGTQPQHF. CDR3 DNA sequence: TGCGCCAGCAGCCAACGTTCCGGGACTCAGCCCCAGCATTTT.

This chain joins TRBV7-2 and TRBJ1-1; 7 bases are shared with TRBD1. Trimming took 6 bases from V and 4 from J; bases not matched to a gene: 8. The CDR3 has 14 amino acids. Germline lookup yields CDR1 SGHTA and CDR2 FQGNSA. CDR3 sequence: CASRPTGFSTEAFF. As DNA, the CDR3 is TGTGCCAGCAGACCGACAGGGTTTAGCACTGAAGCTTTCTTT. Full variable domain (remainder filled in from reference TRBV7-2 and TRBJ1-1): GAGVSQSPSNKVTEKGKDVELRCDPISGHTALYWYRQSLGQGLEFLIYFQGNSAPDKSGLPSDRFSAERTGGSVSTLTIQRTQQEDSAVYLCASRPTGFSTEAFFGQGTRLTVV.

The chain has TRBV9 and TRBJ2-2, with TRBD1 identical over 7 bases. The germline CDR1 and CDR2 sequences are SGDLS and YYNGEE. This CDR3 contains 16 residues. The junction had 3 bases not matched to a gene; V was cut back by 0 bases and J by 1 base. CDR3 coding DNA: TGTGCCAGCAGCGTAGGGACAGGCTTGAACACCGGGGAGCTGTTTTTT. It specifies CASSVGTGLNTGELFF. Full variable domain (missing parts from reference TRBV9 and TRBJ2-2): DSGVTQTPKHLITATGQRVTLRCSPRSGDLSVYWYQQSLDQGLQFLIQYYNGEERAKGNILERFSAQQFPDLHSELNLSSLELGDSALYFCASSVGTGLNTGELFFGEGSRLTVL.